These 10 T cell receptor beta chains originate from one sample sequenced in a study of blood T cell repertoires in COVID-19. Sequencing was performed with immunoSEQ multiplex PCR; in TCRdb, only in-frame clones are kept and a portion is missing. The sample consists of around 88,000 clones, approximately 81% of them appearing once. The source material was peripheral blood. Receptor source: a woman at least 80 years old with acute or convalescent COVID-19.

The chain's CDR3 is CASSPNRLSTDTQYF. The CDR3 DNA is TGCGCCAGCAGCCCCAACAGGCTTAGCACAGATACGCAGTATTTT. The V call is TRBV5-1, the J call TRBJ2-3; D is possibly TRBD1 (5 bases). V gave up 4 bases and J gave up 0 bases, with 12 bases separating them. This CDR3 is 15 amino acids long. CDR1 SGHRS and CDR2 YFSETQ come from the germline V gene.

The CDR3 nucleotides read TGTGCCAGCACGACGGGGCAAGAGACCCAGTACTTC. This translates into CASTTGQETQYF. The V gene is TRBV2, the J gene TRBJ2-5; possibly TRBD2 for D (5 bases). The CDR3 is 12 amino acids. The germline V and J ends were trimmed by 7 bases and 2 bases, with 8 bases remaining between them. The germline CDR1 and CDR2 sequences are SNHLY and FYNNEI.

This clone turned up a few times. The chain uses TRBV2 and TRBJ1-4; D is ambiguous. Germline V CDR1 and CDR2: SNHLY, FYNNEI. V was clipped by 8 bases and J by 8 bases, with 18 bases between them. The CDR3 has 14 residues. The CDR3 sequence: CASSKGGLREKLFF. In DNA form, the CDR3 reads TGTGCCAGCTCAAAGGGAGGGCTGAGAGAAAAACTGTTTTTT.

This chain joins TRBV2 and TRBJ1-2; D uncertain. This CDR3 has 15 residues. CDR1 is SNHLY and CDR2 is FYNNEI in the germline V gene. V lost 6 bases to trimming and J lost 1 base, with 15 bases between them. The CDR3 reads CASREDELFNYGYTF. The CDR3 DNA reads TGTGCCAGCAGGGAGGACGAGCTTTTTAACTATGGCTACACCTTC.

This chain joins TRBV5-1 and TRBJ1-1; TRBD1 matches at 8 bases. The CDR3 is 16 amino acids. From germline, CDR1 is SGHRS and CDR2 YFSETQ. J was trimmed by 1 base and V by 4 bases; bases with no gene match: 9. The CDR3 nucleotides read TGCGCCAGCAGCGGAAACCCCGGGACAGGGAACACTGAAGCTTTCTTT. It encodes CASSGNPGTGNTEAFF.

This chain uses TRBV7-2 with TRBJ1-2, with D perhaps TRBD1 (6 bases). V lost 2 bases and J lost 3, with 10 bases in between. The CDR3 runs to 14 residues. In germline, CDR1 is SGHTA, CDR2 FQGNSA. As DNA, the CDR3 is TGTGCCAGCAGCTTAAAACAGGGTTACTATGGCTACACCTTC. This sequence encodes CASSLKQGYYGYTF.

The chain employs TRBV4-2 and TRBJ2-5; 10 positions agree with TRBD1. Trimming cost V 5 bases and J 3 bases; bases outside gene matches: 9. The CDR3 loop spans 16 amino acids. Germline V gene lookup returns CDR1 LGHNA and CDR2 YNFKEQ. In DNA form, the CDR3 reads TGTGCCAGCAGCTTCTCCTCCGGGACAGGGGAAGAGACCCAGTACTTC. It codes for CASSFSSGTGEETQYF.

Points on this clone: Different DNA sequences within this sample yield the same CDR3. J is TRBJ1-5 and V is TRBV28, with 8 bases fitting TRBD1. The CDR3 loop spans 14 amino acids. The V gene end was trimmed by 5 bases and the J gene end by 4 bases; junction bases not matched to a gene: 4. Germline lookup yields CDR1 MDHEN and CDR2 SYDVKM. The CDR3 DNA sequence: TGTGCCAGCAGTGCAGGGGGCAGTAATCAGCCCCAGCATTTT. It specifies CASSAGGSNQPQHF.

The rearrangement uses TRBV10-3 and TRBJ1-2; tentatively, D is TRBD1 (5 bases). The V end was cut by 6 bases, the J end by 7 bases, with 12 bases between. Germline-derived CDR1 and CDR2 are ENHRY and SYGVKD. This CDR3 has 12 amino acids. Here the CDR3 reads CAISQTVFGYTF. The CDR3 DNA follows: TGTGCCATCAGCCAGACAGTGTTTGGCTACACCTTC.

This clone has only a few counts. This chain joins TRBV6-5 and TRBJ2-5, with a possible D match to TRBD1 (5 bases). The germline V gene has CDR1 MNHEY and CDR2 SVGAGI. Between the trimmed V and J ends, which lost 7 bases and 5 bases, there was a span of 11 bases. The CDR3 covers 12 residues. CDR3 nucleotides: TGTGCCAGCATGGGGCGACGGGAGACCCAGTACTTC. Protein sequence: CASMGRRETQYF.